The clone carrying this T cell receptor beta chain was recorded many times. This sample was included in a study of blood T cells in healthy people across ages. Then a second PCR, running about 7 to 11 cycles, was carried out with a sample-barcoded 5' primer and a J-beta primer mix. A template-switch adaptor containing 12 random nucleotides labeled each cDNA molecule. TCRdb processed the 5' RACE reads anew with MiXCR; each CDR3 protein has one entry. The repertoire includes 900,000 to 950,000 distinct CDR3 sequences, about 29% of them detected once, and approximately 10% sits in the top ten. Trimming took 6 bases from V and 2 from J; bases not matched to a gene: 7. This CDR3 is built from 15 residues. Germline CDR1 is MDHEN and CDR2 is SYDVKM. Each sample yielded at least 5.5 micrograms of PBMC total RNA. This sample was also put to use in a study of T cells of mothers and their children. As that study records: There were no persistent microchimeric T cell clones detected.

The sequence came from a woman aged 35 to 49 in good health. Sequencing was carried out using blood. This chain links TRBV28 with TRBJ2-1, with TRBD2 identical over 7 bases. As DNA, the CDR3 is TGTGCCAGCAGGGACGGGGGGTTGACCTACAATGAGCAGTTCTTC. It yields the protein CASRDGGLTYNEQFF.